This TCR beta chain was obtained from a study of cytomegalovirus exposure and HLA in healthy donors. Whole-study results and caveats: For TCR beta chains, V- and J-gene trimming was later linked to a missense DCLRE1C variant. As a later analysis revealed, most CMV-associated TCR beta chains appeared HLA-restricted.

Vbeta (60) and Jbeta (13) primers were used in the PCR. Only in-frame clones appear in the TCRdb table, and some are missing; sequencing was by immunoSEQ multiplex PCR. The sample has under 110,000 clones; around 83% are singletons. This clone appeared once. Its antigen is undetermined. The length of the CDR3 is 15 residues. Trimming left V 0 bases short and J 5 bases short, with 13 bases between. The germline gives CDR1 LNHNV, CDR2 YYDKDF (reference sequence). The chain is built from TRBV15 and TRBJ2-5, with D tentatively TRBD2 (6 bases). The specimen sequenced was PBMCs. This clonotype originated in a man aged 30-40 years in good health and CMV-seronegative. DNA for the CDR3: TGTGCCACCAGCAGAGATTCTAGCGTAGGGGAGACCCAGTACTTC. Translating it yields CATSRDSSVGETQYF.